Listed here is a single T cell receptor beta chain. The entry originates in a study of blood T cells in healthy people across ages. The CDR3 covers 14 residues. Germline assignment: CDR1 DFQATT and CDR2 SNEGSKA (reference sequence). The junction had 4 bases not matched to a gene; V was cut back by 1 base and J by 4 bases. Through a sample-barcoded 5' primer and a J-beta primer mix, a second PCR was run for about 6 to 11 cycles. TCRdb re-called the 5' RACE reads through MiXCR, storing one row per CDR3 protein. The table lists roughly 2 million distinct CDR3 sequences, 49% of them singletons. Sequencing was done on a sample of blood. The V call is TRBV20-1, the J call TRBJ1-5; 7 positions agree with TRBD1. This receptor was taken from a middle-aged woman in good health. This chain's CDR3 is CSARVGTANQPQHF. The CDR3, as DNA: TGCAGTGCTAGAGTGGGGACAGCAAATCAGCCCCAGCATTTT.